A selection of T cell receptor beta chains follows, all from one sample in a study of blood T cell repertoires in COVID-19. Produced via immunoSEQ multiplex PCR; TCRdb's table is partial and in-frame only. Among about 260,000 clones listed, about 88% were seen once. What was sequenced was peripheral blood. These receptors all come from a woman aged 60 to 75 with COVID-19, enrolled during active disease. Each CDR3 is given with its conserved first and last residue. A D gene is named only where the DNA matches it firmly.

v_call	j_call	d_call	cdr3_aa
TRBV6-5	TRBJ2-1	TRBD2	CASRGASGRANEQFF
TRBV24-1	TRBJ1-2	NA	CATSTGRGGYTF
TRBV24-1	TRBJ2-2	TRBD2	CATSDTLAGVSNTGELFF
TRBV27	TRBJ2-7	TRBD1	CASSPPGQGPHEQYF
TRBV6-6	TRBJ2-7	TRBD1	CASSRPGTGGAGLGYEQYF
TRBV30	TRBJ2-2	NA	CAWKRGSNTGELFF
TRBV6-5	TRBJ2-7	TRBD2	CASSYSGLAGTYEQYF
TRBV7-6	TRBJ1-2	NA	CASSLAQGRGYTF
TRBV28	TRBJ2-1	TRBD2	CGIRLAGENEQFF
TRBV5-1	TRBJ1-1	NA	CASSLGGGSMNTEAFF
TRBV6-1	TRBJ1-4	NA	CASSDRGKTVNEKLFF
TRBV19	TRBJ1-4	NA	CASEDSNNEKLFF
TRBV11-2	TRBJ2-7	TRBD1	CASSLGSGQVYEQYF
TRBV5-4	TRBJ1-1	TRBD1	CASSRDRGVTEAFF
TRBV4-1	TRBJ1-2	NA	CASSQVPTEPSYGYTF
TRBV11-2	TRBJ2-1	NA	CASSKYYPSTFF
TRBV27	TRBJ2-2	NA	CASSFKGLSVNTGELFF
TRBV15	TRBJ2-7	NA	CATSGPTRTEQYF
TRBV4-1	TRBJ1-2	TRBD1	CASSPAILARTGKGYTF
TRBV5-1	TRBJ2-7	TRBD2	CASSLAPSGYEQYF
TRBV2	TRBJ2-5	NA	CASSATGLQETQYF
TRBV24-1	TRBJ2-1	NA	CATSDYEGGDNEQFF
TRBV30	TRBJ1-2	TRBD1	CAWGTGPQLPNYGYTF
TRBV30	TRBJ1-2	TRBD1	CAWSAGQVWAYGYTF
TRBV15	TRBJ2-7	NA	CATSRDGPTWHEQYF
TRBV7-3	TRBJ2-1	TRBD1	CASSLTQGASYNEQFF
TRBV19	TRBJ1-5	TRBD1	CASSTTGGASRQHF
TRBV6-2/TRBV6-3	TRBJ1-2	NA	CASSYPTEPYTF
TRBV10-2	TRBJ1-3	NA	CASSPRGGDLKTGNTIYF
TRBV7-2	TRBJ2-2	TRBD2	CASSQTSGRARDTGELFF
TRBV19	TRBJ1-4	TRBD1	CASSNGTAWGEKLFF
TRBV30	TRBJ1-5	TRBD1	CAWSVLTGNQPQHF
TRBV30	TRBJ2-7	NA	CAWGLSSYEQYF
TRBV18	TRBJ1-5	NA	CASSPAGNQPQHF
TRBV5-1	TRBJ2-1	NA	CASSTPGLYGINEQFF
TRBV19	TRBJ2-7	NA	CASGTTRPPYEQYF
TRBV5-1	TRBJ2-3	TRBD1	CASSKGTGSTDTQYF
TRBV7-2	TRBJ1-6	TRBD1	CASSLGQGARNSPLHF
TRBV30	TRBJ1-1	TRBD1	CAWSRTGGTEAFF
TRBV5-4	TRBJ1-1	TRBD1	CASSLGTAALNTEAFF